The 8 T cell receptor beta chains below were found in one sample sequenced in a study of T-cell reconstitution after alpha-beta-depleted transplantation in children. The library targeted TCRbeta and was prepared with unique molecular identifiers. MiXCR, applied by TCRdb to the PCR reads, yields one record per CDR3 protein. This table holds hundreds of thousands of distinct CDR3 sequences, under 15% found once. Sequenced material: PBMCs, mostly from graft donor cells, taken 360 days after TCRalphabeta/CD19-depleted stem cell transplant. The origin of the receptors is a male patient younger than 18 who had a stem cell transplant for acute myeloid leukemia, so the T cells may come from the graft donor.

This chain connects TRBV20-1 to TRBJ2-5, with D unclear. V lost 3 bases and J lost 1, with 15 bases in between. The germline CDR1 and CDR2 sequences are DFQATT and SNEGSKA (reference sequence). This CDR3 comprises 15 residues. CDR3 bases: TGCAGTGCTAGGGTCTGGCTAAGTGTCCAAGAGACCCAGTACTTC. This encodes CSARVWLSVQETQYF.

The CDR3 is CAISELGDTYEQYF. The CDR3 region has the DNA TGTGCCATCAGTGAATTGGGGGACACCTACGAGCAGTACTTC. This sequence joins TRBV10-3 and TRBJ2-7, with D maybe TRBD1 (6 bases). The CDR3 sequence is 14 residues long. The germline V gene has CDR1 ENHRY and CDR2 SYGVKD. V was pared by 3 bases and J by 2 bases, with 11 bases between.

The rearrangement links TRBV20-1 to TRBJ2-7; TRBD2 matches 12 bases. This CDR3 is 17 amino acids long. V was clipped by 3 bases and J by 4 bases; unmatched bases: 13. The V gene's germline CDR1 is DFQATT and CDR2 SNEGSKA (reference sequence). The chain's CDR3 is CSARTPRLAGVLYEQYF. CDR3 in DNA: TGCAGTGCTAGGACCCCCCGACTAGCGGGAGTCCTATACGAGCAGTACTTC.

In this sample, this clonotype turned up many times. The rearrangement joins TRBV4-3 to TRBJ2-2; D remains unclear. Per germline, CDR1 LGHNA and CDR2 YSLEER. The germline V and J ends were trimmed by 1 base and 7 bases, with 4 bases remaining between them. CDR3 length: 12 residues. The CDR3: CASSQGIGELFF. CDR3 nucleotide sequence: TGCGCCAGCAGCCAAGGCATCGGGGAGCTGTTTTTT.

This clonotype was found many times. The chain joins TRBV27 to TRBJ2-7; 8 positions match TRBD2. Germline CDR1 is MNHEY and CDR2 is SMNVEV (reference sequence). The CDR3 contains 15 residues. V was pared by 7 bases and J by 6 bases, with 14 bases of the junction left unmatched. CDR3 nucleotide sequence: TGTGCCAGCACCTCTCGGGGACTAGGAGGCGGCGAGCAGTACTTC. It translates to CASTSRGLGGGEQYF.

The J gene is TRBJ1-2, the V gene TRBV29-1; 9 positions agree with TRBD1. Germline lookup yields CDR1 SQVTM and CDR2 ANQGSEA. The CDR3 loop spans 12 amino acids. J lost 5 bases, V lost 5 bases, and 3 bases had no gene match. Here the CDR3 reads CSVFDRGYGYTF. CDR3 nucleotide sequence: TGCAGCGTTTTCGACAGGGGGTATGGCTACACCTTC.

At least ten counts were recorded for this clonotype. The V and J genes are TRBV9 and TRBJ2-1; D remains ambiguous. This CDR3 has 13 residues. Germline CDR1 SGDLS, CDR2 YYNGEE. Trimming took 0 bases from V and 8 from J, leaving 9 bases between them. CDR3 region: CASSVDFRDEQFF. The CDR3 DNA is TGTGCCAGCAGCGTAGATTTTAGGGATGAGCAGTTCTTC.

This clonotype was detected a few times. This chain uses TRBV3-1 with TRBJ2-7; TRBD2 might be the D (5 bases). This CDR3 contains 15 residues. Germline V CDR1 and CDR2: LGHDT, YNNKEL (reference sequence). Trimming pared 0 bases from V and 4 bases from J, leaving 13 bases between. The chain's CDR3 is CASSQERLPLYEQYF. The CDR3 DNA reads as TGTGCCAGCAGCCAAGAAAGACTACCACTGTACGAGCAGTACTTC.